A selection of T cell receptor beta chains follows, all from one sample in a study of control samples from healthy donors and cancer patients. Sequenced by immunoSEQ multiplex PCR; TCRdb stores in-frame clones only, minus some. The profile shows tens of thousands of clones, approximately 87% of them singletons. The sequenced material came from blood. Receptors originate from a man between 60 and 75 years old in good health. CDR3s include the opening cysteine and the closing phenylalanine or tryptophan. Each record gives: clone size, V gene, CDR3 length, J gene, D gene, CDR3 DNA, CDR3 protein. A D gene is named only where the DNA matches it firmly. Clone sizes are given selectively: once, few, many, or a class where the clone is expanded.

clone_size: once
v_call: TRBV28
cdr3_length: 17
j_call: TRBJ2-7
d_call: TRBD1
cdr3_nt: TGTGCCAGCAGTTTATCGGGACAGGGGGCCCCTGCCTACGAGCAGTACTTC
cdr3_aa: CASSLSGQGAPAYEQYF

clone_size: .
v_call: TRBV30
cdr3_length: 12
j_call: TRBJ2-1
d_call: .
cdr3_nt: TGTGCCTGGAGTCCAATCTACAATGAGCAGTTCTTC
cdr3_aa: CAWSPIYNEQFF

clone_size: once
v_call: TRBV29-1
cdr3_length: 14
j_call: TRBJ1-4
d_call: .
cdr3_nt: TGCAGCGTTGACAAAGGGAAAGGGGATGAAAAACTGTTTTTT
cdr3_aa: CSVDKGKGDEKLFF

clone_size: .
v_call: TRBV11-2
cdr3_length: 16
j_call: TRBJ2-5
d_call: TRBD2
cdr3_nt: TGTGCCAGCAGCTTAAGGCTGGCGGGGGGGCCCGGGACCCAGTACTTC
cdr3_aa: CASSLRLAGGPGTQYF

clone_size: .
v_call: TRBV28
cdr3_length: 14
j_call: TRBJ1-1
d_call: .
cdr3_nt: TGTGCCGCGTGGGGGAACAGAAAAAACACTGAAGCTTTCTTT
cdr3_aa: CAAWGNRKNTEAFF

clone_size: .
v_call: TRBV5-1
cdr3_length: 14
j_call: TRBJ2-3
d_call: .
cdr3_nt: TGCGCCAGCAGCTTGGTAGGTTCCCAGGATACGCAGTATTTT
cdr3_aa: CASSLVGSQDTQYF

clone_size: .
v_call: TRBV18
cdr3_length: 13
j_call: TRBJ1-5
d_call: .
cdr3_nt: TGTGCCAGCTCACCACAAGTAAATCAGCCCCAGCATTTT
cdr3_aa: CASSPQVNQPQHF

clone_size: .
v_call: TRBV19
cdr3_length: 18
j_call: TRBJ2-2
d_call: .
cdr3_nt: TGTGCCAGTAGTATAGTCGACAGGATTTTGATTAGCCCCGGGGAGCTGTTTTTT
cdr3_aa: CASSIVDRILISPGELFF

clone_size: .
v_call: TRBV12-5
cdr3_length: 13
j_call: TRBJ2-7
d_call: .
cdr3_nt: TGTGCTAGTGCTCCGGACACCTTCTACGAGCAGTACTTC
cdr3_aa: CASAPDTFYEQYF

clone_size: .
v_call: TRBV27
cdr3_length: 13
j_call: TRBJ1-2
d_call: .
cdr3_nt: TGTGCCAGCAAGGCCGACAGCCGCTATGGCTACACCTTC
cdr3_aa: CASKADSRYGYTF

clone_size: .
v_call: TRBV7-8
cdr3_length: 15
j_call: TRBJ1-2
d_call: .
cdr3_nt: TGTGCCAGCAGAGAAGGGGCCAAGTCTAACTATGGCTACACCTTC
cdr3_aa: CASREGAKSNYGYTF

clone_size: .
v_call: TRBV12-3/TRBV12-4
cdr3_length: 13
j_call: TRBJ1-1
d_call: .
cdr3_nt: TGTGCCAGCAGTTTCTCAAAGGGCACTGAAGCTTTCTTT
cdr3_aa: CASSFSKGTEAFF

clone_size: .
v_call: TRBV7-2
cdr3_length: 16
j_call: TRBJ2-5
d_call: .
cdr3_nt: TGTGCCAGCAGCTTAGAGTATGGGGGCCGAGGGGAGACCCAGTACTTC
cdr3_aa: CASSLEYGGRGETQYF

clone_size: .
v_call: TRBV10-1
cdr3_length: 13
j_call: TRBJ1-1
d_call: .
cdr3_nt: TGCGCCAGCAGTGAGTCGAGGGGGGCTGAAGCTTTCTTT
cdr3_aa: CASSESRGAEAFF

clone_size: .
v_call: TRBV12-3/TRBV12-4
cdr3_length: 13
j_call: TRBJ1-4
d_call: .
cdr3_nt: TGTGCCAGCAGTCCGACTCGTACTCGGAAACTGTTTTTT
cdr3_aa: CASSPTRTRKLFF